A single sample is the source of the 18 T cell receptor beta chains below, sequenced in a study of T cell responses to AZD1222 COVID-19 vaccine. This table comes from immunoSEQ multiplex PCR, and its TCRdb copy is limited to in-frame clones, with some not included. The sample includes around 100,000 clones, roughly nine tenths of them seen just once. The material sequenced was peripheral blood, taken on day 0 of AZD1222 vaccination. These receptors all stem from an adult in good health.

This clone was detected once. The chain carries TRBV4-3 and TRBJ2-7; possible D gene TRBD1, 6 bases. This CDR3 is built from 13 residues. V lost 3 bases and J 7 bases, leaving 13 bases between the germline ends. The germline CDR1 and CDR2 sequences are LGHNA and YSLEER. The CDR3, as DNA: TGCGCCAGCAGCCAGGAACAGGGTGGGGAGCAGTACTTC. It specifies CASSQEQGGEQYF.

The chain links TRBV11-2 to TRBJ1-1; no definite D call. Deletions cut 3 bases from V and 1 base from J, with 6 bases between. The germline CDR1 and CDR2 sequences are SGHAT and FQNNGV. This CDR3 is built from 13 residues. The CDR3 region is CASSFSGNTEAFF. The CDR3 DNA sequence: TGTGCCAGCAGCTTCTCGGGGAACACTGAAGCTTTCTTT. The entire variable domain, with the rest obtained from reference TRBV11-2 and TRBJ1-1, is as follows: EAGVAQSPRYKIIEKRQSVAFWCNPISGHATLYWYQQILGQGPKLLIQFQNNGVVDDSQLPKDRFSAERLKGVDSTLKIQPAKLEDSAVYLCASSFSGNTEAFFGQGTRLTVV.

This clone appeared once. The chain employs TRBV2 and TRBJ2-1; maybe TRBD2 (7 bases). The germline CDR1 and CDR2 sequences are SNHLY and FYNNEI. The CDR3 extends over 14 amino acids. The V end was cut by 2 bases, the J end by 9 bases, with 14 bases between. This CDR3 reads CASSETTSRGEQFF. For the CDR3, the DNA is TGTGCCAGCAGTGAAACGACTAGCAGGGGTGAGCAGTTCTTC.

The gene calls are TRBV15 and TRBJ2-7, with TRBD1 as a possible D gene (6 bases). This CDR3 contains 13 residues. Germline CDR1 LNHNV, CDR2 YYDKDF (reference sequence). V lost 1 base and J 5 bases, leaving 9 bases between the germline ends. CDR3: CATSRGEGDEQYF. The DNA of the CDR3 is TGTGCCACCAGCAGAGGCGAGGGGGACGAGCAGTACTTC.

This clone was seen only a few times. The chain couples TRBV27 to TRBJ2-7; 15 nucleotides agree with TRBD2. The V segment lost 6 bases and the J segment 7 bases; nucleotides outside the gene matches: 7. This CDR3 has 15 residues. CDR1 and CDR2 (germline): MNHEY, SMNVEV (reference sequence). CDR3 loop: CASRRGLAGGGEQYF. The DNA of the CDR3 is TGTGCCAGCAGGAGGGGACTAGCGGGAGGAGGTGAGCAGTACTTC.

The chain links TRBV30 to TRBJ2-3; TRBD2 matches at 7 bases. Trimming removed 2 bases from V and 3 bases from J; junction bases left unmatched: 5. The CDR3 consists of 14 residues. Germline values: CDR1 GTSNPN, CDR2 SVGIG (reference sequence). The CDR3 DNA reads as TGTGCCTGGAGTAAGGTGGGAGGGACAGATACGCAGTATTTT. This codes for CAWSKVGGTDTQYF.

The chain joins TRBV6-1 to TRBJ1-5, with 7 positions matching TRBD1. V trimming: 3 bases; J trimming: 0 bases; junction bases outside the gene matches: 8. The CDR3 is made up of 17 amino acids. Germline CDR1 and CDR2: MNHNS and SASEGT. The CDR3 nucleotides are TGTGCCAGCAGTGAGGGGGGGACAGCTTCTAGCAATCAGCCCCAGCATTTT. It encodes CASSEGGTASSNQPQHF.

The chain couples TRBV12-3 or TRBV12-4 to TRBJ2-5, with unresolved D. The CDR3 runs to 12 residues. V lost 3 bases and J lost 5, with 7 bases in between. The CDR3 DNA follows: TGTGCCAGCAGTTTCTCGCTGGAGACCCAGTACTTC. Protein sequence: CASSFSLETQYF.

This clone was detected a few times. The chain carries TRBV4-2 and TRBJ1-3; D remains ambiguous. Germline V gene data show CDR1 as LGHNA and CDR2 as YNFKEQ. The CDR3 runs 16 residues. With 0 bases removed from V and 4 bases from J, the gap between germline ends came to 13 bases. The CDR3 protein is CASSQELTAGGNTIYF. The DNA of the CDR3 is TGTGCCAGCAGCCAAGAGTTAACAGCGGGCGGAAACACCATATATTTT.

V and J are TRBV3-1 (or the pseudogene TRBV3-2) and TRBJ2-5; TRBD1 matches 7 bases. The CDR3 totals 18 residues. Germline V lookup: CDR1 LGHDT, CDR2 YNNKEL (reference sequence). V shed 0 bases and J 5 bases; nucleotides not matched to a gene: 15. The CDR3 loop reads CASSQETGQVLGGETQYF. CDR3 nucleotide sequence: TGTGCCAGCAGCCAAGAGACCGGACAGGTTCTTGGTGGTGAGACCCAGTACTTC.

This rearrangement joins TRBV7-2 to TRBJ2-7; a possible D gene is TRBD2 (6 bases). This CDR3 is 14 amino acids long. Germline V gene data show CDR1 as SGHTA and CDR2 as FQGNSA. With 1 base removed from V and 0 bases from J, the gap between germline ends came to 7 bases. CDR3 bases: TGTGCCAGCAGCTTAGTGCGGGACTCCTACGAGCAGTACTTC. It is translated as CASSLVRDSYEQYF.

The chain couples TRBV5-1 to TRBJ1-4; D is perhaps TRBD1 (5 bases). V shed 0 bases and J shed 2 bases, with 14 bases lying between them. The CDR3 extends over 17 amino acids. In germline, CDR1 is SGHRS, CDR2 YFSETQ. The CDR3 here is CASSLVPRDGTNEKLFF. As DNA, the CDR3 is TGCGCCAGCAGCTTGGTTCCCCGGGACGGTACTAATGAAAAACTGTTTTTT.

This clone was seen a single time. J is TRBJ1-5 and V is TRBV6-5; D is ambiguous. Germline V gene sequence: CDR1 MNHEY, CDR2 SVGAGI. Trimming left V 4 bases short and J 4 bases short, with 8 bases between. The CDR3 loop spans 13 amino acids. In DNA, the CDR3 is TGTGCCAGCAGTTGGGGTGGAAATCAGCCCCAGCATTTT. Amino acid sequence: CASSWGGNQPQHF.

The chain carries TRBV11-2 and TRBJ2-2; TRBD2 aligns across 8 bases. The CDR3 is 15 residues long. V was clipped by 4 bases and J by 6 bases; unmatched bases: 7. From germline, CDR1 is SGHAT and CDR2 FQNNGV. CDR3 region: CASSSPGLGAGELFF. Written as DNA, the CDR3 is TGTGCCAGCAGCTCCCCGGGACTAGGGGCCGGGGAGCTGTTTTTT.

The rearrangement joins TRBV5-1 to TRBJ2-1; TRBD2 agrees at 8 bases. Germline V gives CDR1 SGHRS, CDR2 YFSETQ. The junction had 8 bases not matched to a gene; V was cut back by 0 bases and J by 0 bases. This CDR3 has 18 amino acids. CDR3 in amino acids: CASSLATTSESSYNEQFF. The CDR3 DNA reads as TGCGCCAGCAGCTTGGCCACGACTAGCGAGAGCTCCTACAATGAGCAGTTCTTC.

V is TRBV25-1 and J is TRBJ1-2; D is undetermined. Germline CDR1 and CDR2: MGHDK and SYGVNS. The V gene lost 4 bases and the J gene lost 1 base, with 4 bases spanning the gap. The CDR3 loop spans 12 amino acids. Written as DNA, the CDR3 is TGTGCCAGCAGTGTCCTTAACTATGGCTACACCTTC. It codes for CASSVLNYGYTF.

This chain links TRBV9 with TRBJ2-7; 12 nucleotides line up with TRBD2. Trimming took 3 bases from V and 2 from J; bases not matched to a gene: 3. Germline CDR1 and CDR2: SGDLS and YYNGEE. This CDR3 comprises 15 residues. CDR3 bases: TGTGCCAGCAGCGCAGGACTAGCGGGAACCTACGAGCAGTACTTC. Translation: CASSAGLAGTYEQYF.

The rearrangement links TRBV18 to TRBJ1-5; tentatively, D is TRBD1 (6 bases). Germline V lookup: CDR1 KGHSH, CDR2 LQKENI. V lost 6 bases to trimming and J lost 9 bases, with 18 bases between them. CDR3 length: 14 amino acids. CDR3 residues: CASSRLQGSAPQHF. The CDR3 nucleotides are TGTGCCAGCTCTCGCTTACAGGGCTCCGCGCCCCAGCATTTT.